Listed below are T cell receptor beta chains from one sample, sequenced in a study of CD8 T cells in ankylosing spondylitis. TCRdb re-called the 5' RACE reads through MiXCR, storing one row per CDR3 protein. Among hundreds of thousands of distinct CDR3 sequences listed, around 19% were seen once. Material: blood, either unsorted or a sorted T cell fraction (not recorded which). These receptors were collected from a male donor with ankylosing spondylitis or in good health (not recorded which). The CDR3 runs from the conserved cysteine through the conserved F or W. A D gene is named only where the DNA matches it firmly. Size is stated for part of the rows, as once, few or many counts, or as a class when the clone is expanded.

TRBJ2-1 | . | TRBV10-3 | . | CAIIDSISYNEQFF | TGTGCCATCATTGATTCGATCTCCTACAATGAGCAGTTCTTC
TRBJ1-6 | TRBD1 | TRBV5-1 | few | CASSLAAQGGSPLHF | TGCGCCAGCAGCTTGGCCGCTCAGGGGGGTTCACCCCTCCACTTT
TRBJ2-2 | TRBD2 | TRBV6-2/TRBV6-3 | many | CASTTPSLAGGPTGELFF | TGTGCCAGCACCACACCGAGCCTAGCGGGGGGCCCCACCGGGGAGCTGTTTTTT
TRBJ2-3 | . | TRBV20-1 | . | CSARETGPTDTQYF | TGCAGTGCTAGAGAGACAGGACCCACAGATACGCAGTATTTT
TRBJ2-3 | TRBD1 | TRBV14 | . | CASSMTGETDTQYF | TGTGCCAGCAGCATGACAGGGGAGACTGATACGCAGTATTTT
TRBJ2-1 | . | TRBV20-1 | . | CSARDLGLNEQFF | TGCAGTGCTAGAGATCTTGGGCTTAATGAGCAGTTCTTC
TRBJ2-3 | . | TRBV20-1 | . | CSAPWGGRTDTQYF | TGCAGTGCTCCCTGGGGGGGGCGAACGGATACGCAGTATTTT
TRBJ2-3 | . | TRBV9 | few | CASSAGGGGTDTQYF | TGTGCCAGCAGCGCGGGCGGGGGCGGCACAGATACGCAGTATTTT
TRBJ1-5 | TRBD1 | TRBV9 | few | CASSEATGVREPQHF | TGTGCCAGCAGCGAGGCAACAGGGGTTAGGGAGCCCCAGCATTTT
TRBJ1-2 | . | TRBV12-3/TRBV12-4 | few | CASSKTRAPLGRGYTF | TGTGCCAGCAGCAAAACGAGGGCTCCTCTAGGTCGTGGCTACACCTTC
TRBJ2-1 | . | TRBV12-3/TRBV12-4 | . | CASSKEVGRYNEQFF | TGTGCCAGCAGTAAGGAGGTGGGGAGGTACAATGAGCAGTTCTTC
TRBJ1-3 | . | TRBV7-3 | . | CASSSRGSGNTIYF | TGTGCCAGCAGCTCCAGGGGTTCTGGAAACACCATATATTTT
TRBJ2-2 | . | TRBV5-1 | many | CASSPISNTGELFF | TGCGCCAGCAGCCCTATCAGCAACACCGGGGAGCTGTTTTTT
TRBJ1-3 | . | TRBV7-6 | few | CASSLGGVLGNTIYF | TGTGCCAGCAGCTTAGGCGGAGTTTTGGGAAACACCATATATTTT
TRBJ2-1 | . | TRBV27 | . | CASSFGRGDYNEQFF | TGTGCCAGCAGTTTCGGTAGGGGAGACTACAATGAGCAGTTCTTC
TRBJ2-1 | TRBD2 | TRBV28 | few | CASSYVGRASSAGEQFF | TGTGCCAGCAGTTATGTCGGGAGGGCCTCCTCAGCGGGTGAGCAGTTCTTC
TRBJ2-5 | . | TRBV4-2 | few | CASSQAFEQETQYF | TGTGCCAGCAGCCAAGCGTTCGAACAAGAGACCCAGTACTTC
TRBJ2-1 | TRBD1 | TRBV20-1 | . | CSARSQTGVNEQFF | TGCAGTGCTAGATCTCAGACAGGGGTGAATGAGCAGTTCTTC